This T cell receptor (beta chain) originates from a study of blood T cell repertoires in COVID-19. Clones were sequenced by immunoSEQ multiplex PCR, and TCRdb holds only the in-frame ones, with some missing. The table has approximately 290,000 clones, about 90% seen once; the top ten hold 11%. This clone was observed once. Sequencing was performed on peripheral blood. The TCR comes from a woman under 40 with COVID-19, enrolled during active disease.

As DNA, the CDR3 is TGTGCCAGTTCACCACTCACCCGGGGCTATAATTCACCCCTCCACTTT. Its translation is CASSPLTRGYNSPLHF. The chain employs TRBV28 and TRBJ1-6; D is ambiguous. Between the trimmed V and J ends, which lost 9 bases and 3 bases, there was a span of 18 bases. Germline V gene data show CDR1 as MDHEN and CDR2 as SYDVKM. CDR3 length equals 16 residues.